One and the same sample provided the 18 T cell receptor beta chains below, sequenced in a study of OX40 agonist ivuxolimab in advanced cancers. Sequencing used immunoSEQ multiplex PCR; TCRdb keeps in-frame clones, though not all of them. The sample has approximately 23,000 clones, over 70% seen once. The specimen was CD4+ or CD8+ T cells sorted from blood, collected in a trial of the OX40 agonist ivuxolimab. Source of these receptors: an adult with an advanced solid tumor such as melanoma, head and neck, liver or kidney cancer.

The CDR3 nucleotides read TGTGCCAGCAGTAGGGGACCGTACACTGAAGCTTTCTTT. It specifies CASSRGPYTEAFF. The V gene is TRBV6-6, the J gene TRBJ1-1; D might be TRBD1 (5 bases). Trimming left V 5 bases short and J 3 bases short, with 10 bases between. The CDR3 runs to 13 residues. Germline lookup yields CDR1 MNHNY and CDR2 SVGAGI (reference sequence).

The CDR3 DNA is TGTGCCAGCAGCTTAGCTTCGAGCCAAGAGACCCAGTACTTC. As protein: CASSLASSQETQYF. The chain joins TRBV7-9 to TRBJ2-5, with unresolved D. Germline assignment: CDR1 SEHNR and CDR2 FQNEAQ (reference sequence). CDR3 length: 14 residues. The V end was cut by 0 bases, the J end by 1 base, with 6 bases between.

The rearrangement uses TRBV27 and TRBJ2-1, with unresolved D. In germline, CDR1 is MNHEY, CDR2 SMNVEV (reference sequence). Deletions cut 1 base from V and 2 bases from J, with 6 bases between. The CDR3 runs 14 residues. The CDR3 sequence: CASSLLGPYNEQFF. DNA of the CDR3: TGTGCCAGCAGTTTATTAGGGCCCTACAATGAGCAGTTCTTC.

The rearrangement uses TRBV5-1 and TRBJ2-7; D may correspond to TRBD1 or TRBD2 (5 bases each). The germline V gene has CDR1 SGHRS and CDR2 YFSETQ. V dropped 0 bases and J dropped 4 bases, with 5 bases sitting between them. This CDR3 is built from 12 residues. In DNA form, the CDR3 reads TGCGCCAGCAGCTTGGGGGGGTACGAGCAGTACTTC. This gives the protein CASSLGGYEQYF.

The chain employs TRBV2 and TRBJ2-1, with 11 bases aligning to TRBD1. V shed 2 bases and J 9 bases; nucleotides not matched to a gene: 9. Germline-derived CDR1 and CDR2 are SNHLY and FYNNEI. The CDR3 loop spans 16 amino acids. The CDR3 bases are TGTGCCAGCAGTGAACCCCCGGGACAGGGGGTAGTTGAGCAGTTCTTC. It translates to CASSEPPGQGVVEQFF.

The V and J genes are TRBV7-9 and TRBJ2-7, with D possibly called TRBD1 or TRBD2 (5 bases each). CDR1 and CDR2 (germline): SEHNR, FQNEAQ (reference sequence). Trimming cost V 5 bases and J 4 bases, with 18 bases left between them. This CDR3 is 15 amino acids long. This chain's CDR3 is CASSAPGSEGYEQYF. In DNA, the CDR3 is TGTGCCAGCAGCGCCCCGGGGAGCGAGGGGTACGAGCAGTACTTC.

The chain couples TRBV9 to TRBJ2-5; 8 bases match TRBD1. The assigned J gene may be wrong: the sequence end matches TRBJ2-7 better. Germline CDR1 reads SGDLS; CDR2 reads YYNGEE. The CDR3 has 15 amino acids. DNA of the CDR3: TGTGCCAGCAGCCTAGGGACAGGAAGACCTTACGAGCAGTACTTC. It is translated as CASSLGTGRPYEQYF.

V is TRBV19 and J is TRBJ2-3; D unresolved. Per the germline V gene, CDR1 is LNHDA and CDR2 is SQIVND (reference sequence). V lost 6 bases and J 6 bases, leaving 16 bases between the germline ends. The CDR3 totals 14 residues. CDR3 nucleotide sequence: TGTGCCAGTAGCCCTACCGGTGCAAGTGATACGCAGTATTTT. Translating gives CASSPTGASDTQYF. The variable domain in full, completed from reference TRBV19 and TRBJ2-3, reads DGGITQSPKYLFRKEGQNVTLSCEQNLNHDAMYWYRQDPGQGLRLIYYSQIVNDFQKGDIAEGYSVSREKKESFPLTVTSAQKNPTAFYLCASSPTGASDTQYFGPGTRLTVL.

By frequency in the sample, this clone is medium-sized. This chain links TRBV15 with TRBJ1-1; D unclear. V lost 8 bases and J 1 base, leaving 8 bases between the germline ends. Looked up from germline, CDR1 is LNHNV and CDR2 is YYDKDF (reference sequence). There are 12 residues in the CDR3. The CDR3 here is CATAWENTEAFF. CDR3 bases: TGTGCCACCGCCTGGGAGAACACTGAAGCTTTCTTT.

This clone came up once. J is TRBJ1-3 and V is TRBV9; TRBD1 might be the D (5 bases). Germline V gene data show CDR1 as SGDLS and CDR2 as YYNGEE. This CDR3 has 14 amino acids. The V gene lost 7 bases and the J gene lost 0 bases, with 11 bases spanning the gap. CDR3 sequence (DNA): TGTGCCAGCGGGGCCACCAACTCTGGAAACACCATATATTTT. Translated, it gives CASGATNSGNTIYF.

The chain uses TRBV7-9 and TRBJ1-2; no definite D call. The CDR3 is 14 residues long. The germline V and J ends were trimmed by 5 bases and 2 bases, with 12 bases remaining between them. Looked up from germline, CDR1 is SEHNR and CDR2 is FQNEAQ (reference sequence). The CDR3 nucleotides read TGTGCCAGCAGCGTCGATTCCATCAACTATGGCTACACCTTC. Protein sequence: CASSVDSINYGYTF.

The J gene is TRBJ2-7, the V gene TRBV9; tentatively, D is TRBD1 (5 bases). V was cut by 0 bases and J by 3 bases, with 10 bases left in between. In germline, CDR1 is SGDLS, CDR2 YYNGEE. This CDR3 has 14 amino acids. The CDR3 region is CASSVAGMGYEQYF. The CDR3 region has the DNA TGTGCCAGCAGCGTAGCAGGGATGGGCTACGAGCAGTACTTC.

DNA of the CDR3: TGTGCCAGCAGCTTGGAACAGGGAGCAACTAATGAAAAACTGTTTTTT. Protein product: CASSLEQGATNEKLFF. The J gene is TRBJ1-4, the V gene TRBV5-5; weak D call: TRBD1 (6 bases). CDR3 length: 16 amino acids. The V end was cut by 0 bases, the J end by 0 bases, with 9 bases between. CDR1 is SGHKS, CDR2 YYEKEE, per germline (reference sequence).

This sequence joins TRBV29-1 and TRBJ2-7, with 11 bases lining up with TRBD1. This CDR3 contains 13 residues. The V gene end was trimmed by 6 bases and the J gene end by 2 bases; junction bases not matched to a gene: 3. Germline CDR1 reads SQVTM; CDR2 reads ANQGSEA. This CDR3 reads CSVGQGATYEQYF. The CDR3 DNA reads TGCAGCGTCGGACAGGGGGCTACCTACGAGCAGTACTTC.

CDR3 residues: CASSQEGSGIPWSDEQFF. CDR3 bases: TGCGCCAGCAGCCAAGAGGGTAGCGGGATCCCCTGGAGCGATGAGCAGTTCTTC. J is TRBJ2-1 and V is TRBV4-3; the match to TRBD2 covers 8 bases. Germline CDR1 is LGHNA and CDR2 is YSLEER. The CDR3 consists of 18 residues. With 0 bases clipped from V and 8 bases from J, the junction kept 15 bases outside the gene matches.

Judged by abundance, this clone is medium-sized (0.01 to 0.1%). The chain has TRBV9 and TRBJ1-2, with 9 bases identical to TRBD1. The V segment lost 2 bases and the J segment 6 bases; nucleotides outside the gene matches: 8. Looked up from germline, CDR1 is SGDLS and CDR2 is YYNGEE. The CDR3 is 15 residues long. CDR3 protein: CASSVTGTGRNGYTF. CDR3 nucleotides: TGTGCCAGCAGCGTGACCGGGACAGGGAGGAATGGCTACACCTTC.

This chain links TRBV6-5 with TRBJ2-3; D is ambiguous. This CDR3 has 16 amino acids. The V end lost 2 bases, the J end lost 0 bases, and 12 bases lay between the germline ends. Per the germline V gene, CDR1 is MNHEY and CDR2 is SVGAGI. The CDR3 loop reads CASSYLRPISTDTQYF. As DNA, the CDR3 is TGTGCCAGCAGTTACCTGAGGCCGATTAGCACAGATACGCAGTATTTT.

J is TRBJ2-5 and V is TRBV27; D not resolved. Between the trimmed V and J ends, which lost 2 bases and 0 bases, there was a span of 7 bases. The CDR3 loop spans 14 amino acids. CDR1 MNHEY and CDR2 SMNVEV come from the germline V gene (reference sequence). CDR3: CASSLSPYQETQYF. The CDR3 nucleotides are TGTGCCAGCAGTTTAAGTCCTTACCAAGAGACCCAGTACTTC.